These 24 T cell receptor beta chains came from one sample sequenced in a study of T-cell reconstitution after alpha-beta-depleted transplantation in children. Preparation of the TCRbeta library involved a method that used unique molecular identifiers. TCRdb re-analysed the PCR reads in MiXCR, keeping a single row per CDR3 protein. This table holds under 850,000 distinct CDR3 sequences, around 13% found once. The sample in question was PBMCs, obtained before TCRalphabeta/CD19-depleted stem cell transplant. These receptors were taken from a girl aged 2 to 9 with congenital amegakaryocytic thrombocytopenia, due to receive a stem cell transplant.

This clonotype was seen more than once but under ten times. V is TRBV5-1 and J is TRBJ2-1; D might be TRBD2 (5 bases). V was cut by 0 bases and J by 2 bases, with 21 bases left in between. The CDR3 has 19 amino acids. The germline V gene encodes CDR1 SGHRS and CDR2 YFSETQ. CDR3 sequence reads: CASSLGLASSSWAYNEQFF. The CDR3 bases are TGCGCCAGCAGCTTGGGTCTAGCTAGCTCTTCATGGGCCTACAATGAGCAGTTCTTC.

This clonotype showed up many times. The chain employs TRBV6-5 and TRBJ2-1; 13 nucleotides agree with TRBD2. V lost 2 bases, J lost 9 bases, and 4 bases stayed unmatched. In germline, CDR1 is MNHEY, CDR2 SVGAGI. This CDR3 comprises 15 residues. DNA of the CDR3: TGTGCCAGCAGTTACGGACTAGCGGGAGACGGTGAGCAGTTCTTC. Its translation: CASSYGLAGDGEQFF.

Ten or more counts support this clonotype. This sequence joins TRBV7-2 and TRBJ2-7, with unresolved D. Trimming removed 1 base at V and 4 bases at J, with 11 bases between. Germline V gives CDR1 SGHTA, CDR2 FQGNSA. This CDR3 is 14 amino acids long. The CDR3 DNA reads as TGTGCCAGCAGCTTAGGCCCCTCGGCGTACGAGCAGTACTTC. Its translation is CASSLGPSAYEQYF.

This clonotype was counted ten times or more. This sequence joins TRBV7-3 and TRBJ2-3; 10 positions agree with TRBD2. This CDR3 region has 16 residues. The V and J ends lost 3 bases and 2 bases, in that order; junction bases with no gene match: 5. Germline V CDR1 and CDR2: SGHTA, FQGTGA. CDR3 sequence: CASSFELAGNTDTQYF. The CDR3 DNA sequence: TGTGCCAGCAGCTTCGAACTAGCGGGAAACACAGATACGCAGTATTTT.

This clonotype was found many times. The J gene is TRBJ2-5, the V gene TRBV10-3; the D gene is possibly TRBD1 (5 bases). CDR3 length equals 12 residues. CDR1 and CDR2 from the germline V gene are ENHRY and SYGVKD. With 10 bases removed from V and 3 bases from J, the gap between germline ends came to 12 bases. The CDR3 is CATIGQKETQYF. As DNA, the CDR3 is TGTGCCACGATCGGACAAAAAGAGACCCAGTACTTC.

In its sample, this clonotype was seen many times. The rearrangement uses TRBV20-1 and TRBJ2-7, with 7 bases fitting TRBD1. V shed 2 bases and J 6 bases; nucleotides not matched to a gene: 1. CDR1 is DFQATT, CDR2 SNEGSKA, per germline (reference sequence). The CDR3 runs 11 residues. The CDR3 DNA sequence: TGCAGTGCTAGAAGGGGGCCCGAGCAGTACTTC. The encoded protein is CSARRGPEQYF.

This clonotype was counted at least ten times. CDR3 protein: CSARVKTSGGFGEQFF. The CDR3 DNA follows: TGCAGTGCTAGAGTGAAGACTAGCGGGGGTTTCGGTGAGCAGTTCTTC. The chain is built from TRBV20-1 and TRBJ2-1; 12 bases match TRBD2. After removal of 1 base from V and 9 bases from J, the junction contained 10 bases not matched to a gene. From germline, CDR1 is DFQATT and CDR2 SNEGSKA (reference sequence). The CDR3 loop spans 16 amino acids.

The V and J genes are TRBV7-9 and TRBJ1-2, with 8 bases identical to TRBD1. There are 15 residues in the CDR3. V lost 3 bases and J lost 0; bases outside the gene matches: 3. Germline V lookup: CDR1 SEHNR, CDR2 FQNEAQ (reference sequence). Here the CDR3 reads CASSFGTGSNYGYTF. Here the CDR3 DNA reads TGTGCCAGCAGCTTCGGGACAGGTTCTAACTATGGCTACACCTTC.

This chain uses TRBV12-3 or TRBV12-4 with TRBJ2-1; the D is unclear. V was shortened by 6 bases and J by 7 bases, with 22 bases between the two germline ends. The CDR3 has 16 residues. This CDR3 is CASSPSTVRPPNEQFF. The DNA for the CDR3 is TGTGCCAGCAGCCCCTCGACGGTTCGCCCCCCTAATGAGCAGTTCTTC.

Many counts were recorded for this clonotype. The chain uses TRBV7-9 and TRBJ2-2, with 7 bases matching TRBD1. V gave up 1 base and J gave up 3 bases; unmatched junction bases: 8. This CDR3 contains 17 residues. Per germline, CDR1 SEHNR and CDR2 FQNEAQ (reference sequence). CDR3 nucleotide sequence: TGTGCCAGCAGCTTAGGAGACAGGGCGTTCGACACCGGGGAGCTGTTTTTT. It encodes CASSLGDRAFDTGELFF.

At least ten counts were recorded for this clonotype. The rearrangement links TRBV3-1 to TRBJ2-1; 8 bases fit TRBD2. The length of the CDR3 is 15 residues. V was pared by 0 bases and J by 8 bases, with 6 bases of the junction left unmatched. CDR1 is LGHDT, CDR2 YNNKEL, per germline (reference sequence). The CDR3 DNA reads as TGTGCCAGCAGCCAAGATCCCGGACTAGCCGATGAGCAGTTCTTC. Encoded protein: CASSQDPGLADEQFF.

A few counts support this clonotype. The V gene is TRBV18, the J gene TRBJ1-2, with 11 nucleotides matching TRBD1. CDR3 length: 16 amino acids. Losses at the gene ends were 3 bases for V and 6 bases for J; bases not matched to a gene: 9. Germline V lookup: CDR1 KGHSH, CDR2 LQKENI. For the CDR3, the DNA is TGTGCCAGCTCACCCCGGACAGGGGGCGATGAAAATGGCTACACCTTC. It is translated as CASSPRTGGDENGYTF.

This rearrangement joins TRBV12-3 or TRBV12-4 to TRBJ2-6; possibly TRBD2 for D (6 bases). The CDR3 extends over 17 amino acids. Trimming left V 10 bases short and J 0 bases short, with 19 bases between. Here the CDR3 DNA reads TGTGCCACAACCCAGACGGAGGGGAACTCTGGGGCCAACGTCCTGACTTTC. The encoded protein is CATTQTEGNSGANVLTF.

This sequence joins TRBV5-1 and TRBJ2-2; D ambiguous. Germline assignment: CDR1 SGHRS and CDR2 YFSETQ. CDR3 length equals 16 residues. With 0 bases removed from V and 5 bases from J, the gap between germline ends came to 14 bases. The CDR3 loop reads CASSLARRPGTGELFF. The CDR3 coding sequence is TGCGCCAGCAGCTTGGCCAGACGGCCCGGTACCGGGGAGCTGTTTTTT.

This clonotype was seen many times. The V and J genes are TRBV7-8 and TRBJ1-5; possibly TRBD1 for D (6 bases). Germline CDR1 reads SGHVS; CDR2 reads FQNEAQ. The CDR3 extends over 18 amino acids. Trimming removed 5 bases at V and 2 bases at J, with 22 bases between. CDR3 nucleotide sequence: TGTGCCAGCAGCCGATCTTGGGGGCGCGAGTATGGCAATCAGCCCCAGCATTTT. It codes for CASSRSWGREYGNQPQHF.

The chain joins TRBV20-1 to TRBJ2-7, with D perhaps TRBD2 (5 bases). The CDR3 totals 14 residues. CDR1 DFQATT and CDR2 SNEGSKA come from the germline V gene (reference sequence). The V end lost 0 bases, the J end lost 2 bases, and 11 bases lay between the germline ends. The CDR3 spells CSARDSAGPYEQYF. In DNA, the CDR3 is TGCAGTGCTAGAGATTCCGCGGGCCCCTACGAGCAGTACTTC.

The chain joins TRBV6-2 or TRBV6-3 to TRBJ2-7, with D maybe TRBD1 (6 bases). The ends were cut back, 6 bases at V and 0 bases at J, with 12 bases in the middle. CDR3 length equals 14 residues. Germline CDR1 is MNHEY and CDR2 is SVGEGT. For the CDR3, the DNA is TGTGCCAGCAGGCAAGGGGGTTCCTCCTACGAGCAGTACTTC. This encodes CASRQGGSSYEQYF.

In this sample, this clonotype turned up a few times. This chain uses TRBV5-1 with TRBJ1-1; unclear D gene. The CDR3 has 12 amino acids. Trimming took off 4 bases at V and 10 bases at J, with 14 bases between the two ends. CDR1 is SGHRS and CDR2 is YFSETQ in the germline V gene. The CDR3 coding sequence is TGCGCCAGCAGCCTAGCCAACGAAGGAGCTTTCTTT. Encoded protein: CASSLANEGAFF.

The chain carries TRBV11-2 and TRBJ2-1; D is possibly TRBD2 (6 bases). Trimming stripped 8 bases from V and 9 bases from J, with 17 bases between. Germline loops: CDR1 SGHAT, CDR2 FQNNGV. The CDR3 is 13 amino acids. CDR3 sequence: CASGYSGNFEQFF. DNA for the CDR3: TGTGCCAGCGGATATAGCGGCAACTTTGAGCAGTTCTTC.

As for this clonotype: A much larger clone lies one base from this, so it may be a read error. The chain uses TRBV10-3 and TRBJ2-7; 9 positions agree with TRBD1. The CDR3 consists of 13 residues. From germline, CDR1 is ENHRY and CDR2 SYGVKD. CDR3 in DNA: TGTGCCATCATTGAGGGGACAGGGCCAGAGCAGTACTTC. This translates into CAIIEGTGPEQYF.

This sequence joins TRBV6-1 and TRBJ2-5; tentative D call: TRBD1 (6 bases). CDR1 is MNHNS, CDR2 SASEGT, per germline. CDR3 length: 13 residues. The ends were cut back, 4 bases at V and 5 bases at J, with 11 bases in the middle. The CDR3 DNA is TGTGCCAGCAGTGTACAGGGTCCGGAGACCCAGTACTTC. This sequence encodes CASSVQGPETQYF.

V is TRBV7-9 and J is TRBJ2-2; D gene uncertain. Germline V gene data show CDR1 as SEHNR and CDR2 as FQNEAQ (reference sequence). The CDR3 is 17 residues long. Trimming cost V 5 bases and J 2 bases, with 18 bases left between them. CDR3 DNA: TGTGCCAGCAGCCCGCCAGTTGTGACTTCAAACACCGGGGAGCTGTTTTTT. As protein: CASSPPVVTSNTGELFF.

The gene calls are TRBV11-2 and TRBJ2-1; the D gene is possibly TRBD2 (6 bases). The CDR3 runs 19 residues. With 3 bases removed from V and 4 bases from J, the gap between germline ends came to 25 bases. Germline V lookup: CDR1 SGHAT, CDR2 FQNNGV. The CDR3 nucleotides read TGTGCCAGCAGCTTTCCTGGCGGGCGGGACCAGACATCATACAATGAGCAGTTCTTC. This sequence encodes CASSFPGGRDQTSYNEQFF. The full variable domain, its missing parts supplied by reference TRBV11-2 and TRBJ2-1, is EAGVAQSPRYKIIEKRQSVAFWCNPISGHATLYWYQQILGQGPKLLIQFQNNGVVDDSQLPKDRFSAERLKGVDSTLKIQPAKLEDSAVYLCASSFPGGRDQTSYNEQFFGPGTRLTVL.

This clonotype showed up many times. A junction end diverges from the germline sequence, so it may reflect a read error. The chain combines TRBV7-2 with TRBJ2-3; 9 bases map to TRBD1. Germline CDR1 and CDR2: SGHTA and FQGNSA. The CDR3 is 14 amino acids. CDR3 coding DNA: TGCGCCAGCAGCCCAGGACAGGGGCCAGATACGCAGTATTTT. It yields the protein CASSPGQGPDTQYF.